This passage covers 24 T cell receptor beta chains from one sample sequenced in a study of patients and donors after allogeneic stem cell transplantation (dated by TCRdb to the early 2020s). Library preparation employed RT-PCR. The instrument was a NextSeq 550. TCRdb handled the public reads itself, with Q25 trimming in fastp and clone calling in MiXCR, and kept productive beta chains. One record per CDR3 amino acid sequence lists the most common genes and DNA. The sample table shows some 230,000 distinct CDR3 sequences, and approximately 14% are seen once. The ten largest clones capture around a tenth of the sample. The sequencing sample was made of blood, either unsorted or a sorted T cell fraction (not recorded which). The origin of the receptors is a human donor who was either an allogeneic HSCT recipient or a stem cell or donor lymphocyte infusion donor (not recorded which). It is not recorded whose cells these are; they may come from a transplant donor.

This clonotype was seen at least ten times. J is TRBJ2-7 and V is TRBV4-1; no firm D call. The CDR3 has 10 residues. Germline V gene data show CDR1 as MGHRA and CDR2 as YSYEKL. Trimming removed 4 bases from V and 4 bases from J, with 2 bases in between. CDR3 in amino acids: CASSPYEQYF. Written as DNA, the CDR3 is TGCGCCAGCAGCCCGTACGAGCAGTACTTC.

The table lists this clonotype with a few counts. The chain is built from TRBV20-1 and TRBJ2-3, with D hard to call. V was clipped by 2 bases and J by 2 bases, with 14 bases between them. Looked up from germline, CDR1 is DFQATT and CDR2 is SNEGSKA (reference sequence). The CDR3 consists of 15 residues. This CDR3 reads CSARPLGNPTDTQYF. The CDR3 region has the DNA TGCAGTGCTAGACCTCTTGGAAATCCCACAGATACGCAGTATTTT.

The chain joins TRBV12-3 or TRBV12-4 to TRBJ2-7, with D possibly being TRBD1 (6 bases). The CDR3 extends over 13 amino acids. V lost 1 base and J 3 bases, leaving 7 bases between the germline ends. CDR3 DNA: TGTGCCAGCAGTTTAGGGGACAACTACGAGCAGTACTTC. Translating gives CASSLGDNYEQYF.

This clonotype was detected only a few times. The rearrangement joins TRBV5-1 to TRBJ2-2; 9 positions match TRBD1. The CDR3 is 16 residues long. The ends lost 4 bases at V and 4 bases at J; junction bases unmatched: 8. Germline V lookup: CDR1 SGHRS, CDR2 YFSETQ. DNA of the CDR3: TGCGCCAGCAGCCCCCGGGGACAGGGCCTCACCGGGGAGCTGTTTTTT. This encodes CASSPRGQGLTGELFF.

DNA of the CDR3: TGCAGTTGGGCCGGCAGGATAGAAGTCGAGCCCCAGCATTTT. This translates into CSWAGRIEVEPQHF. The chain links TRBV20-1 to TRBJ1-5; the D is unclear. CDR3 length: 14 residues. Germline V lookup: CDR1 DFQATT, CDR2 SNEGSKA (reference sequence). With 8 bases removed from V and 8 bases from J, the gap between germline ends came to 22 bases.

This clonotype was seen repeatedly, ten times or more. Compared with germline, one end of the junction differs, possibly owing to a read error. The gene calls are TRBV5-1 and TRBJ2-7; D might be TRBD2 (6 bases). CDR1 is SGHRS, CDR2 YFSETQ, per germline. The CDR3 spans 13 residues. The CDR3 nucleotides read TGTGCCAGCAGCTTAGACGGGAGTTACGAGCAGTACTTC. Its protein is CASSLDGSYEQYF.

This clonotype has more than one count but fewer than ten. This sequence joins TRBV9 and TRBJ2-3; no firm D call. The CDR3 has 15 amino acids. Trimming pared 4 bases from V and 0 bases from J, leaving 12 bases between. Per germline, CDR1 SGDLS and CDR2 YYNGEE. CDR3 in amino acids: CASSPSLGSTDTQYF. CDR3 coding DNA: TGTGCCAGCAGCCCGAGTTTGGGAAGCACAGATACGCAGTATTTT. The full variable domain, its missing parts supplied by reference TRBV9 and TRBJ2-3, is DSGVTQTPKHLITATGQRVTLRCSPRSGDLSVYWYQQSLDQGLQFLIQYYNGEERAKGNILERFSAQQFPDLHSELNLSSLELGDSALYFCASSPSLGSTDTQYFGPGTRLTVL.

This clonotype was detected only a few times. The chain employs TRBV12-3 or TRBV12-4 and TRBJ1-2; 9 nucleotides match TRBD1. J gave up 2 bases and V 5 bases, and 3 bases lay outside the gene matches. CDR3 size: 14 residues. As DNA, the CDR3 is TGTGCCAGCAGTCGGACAGGGGAGAACTATGGCTACACCTTC. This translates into CASSRTGENYGYTF.

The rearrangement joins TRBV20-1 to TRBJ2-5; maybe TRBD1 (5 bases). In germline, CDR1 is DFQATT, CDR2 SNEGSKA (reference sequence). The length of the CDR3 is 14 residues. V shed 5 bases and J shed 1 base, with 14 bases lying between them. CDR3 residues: CSALGADPQETQYF. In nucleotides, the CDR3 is TGCAGTGCTTTAGGGGCAGATCCCCAAGAGACCCAGTACTTC.

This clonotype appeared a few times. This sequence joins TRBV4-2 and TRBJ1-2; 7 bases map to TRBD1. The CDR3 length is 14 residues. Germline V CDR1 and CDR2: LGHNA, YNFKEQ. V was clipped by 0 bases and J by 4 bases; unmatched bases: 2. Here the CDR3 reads CASSQEWTGYGYTF. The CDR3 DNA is TGTGCCAGCAGCCAAGAATGGACAGGCTATGGCTACACCTTC.

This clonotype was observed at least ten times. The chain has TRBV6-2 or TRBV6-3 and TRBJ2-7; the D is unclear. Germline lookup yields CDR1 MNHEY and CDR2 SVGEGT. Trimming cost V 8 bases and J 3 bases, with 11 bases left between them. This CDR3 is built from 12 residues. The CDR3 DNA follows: TGTGCCAGCCTAGGACGGAGCTACGAGCAGTACTTC. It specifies CASLGRSYEQYF.

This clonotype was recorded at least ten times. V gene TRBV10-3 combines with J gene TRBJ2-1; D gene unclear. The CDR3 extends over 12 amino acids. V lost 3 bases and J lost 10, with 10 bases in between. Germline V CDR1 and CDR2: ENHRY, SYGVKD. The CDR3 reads CAISDGGKEQFF. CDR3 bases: TGTGCCATCAGTGATGGTGGGAAAGAGCAGTTCTTC.

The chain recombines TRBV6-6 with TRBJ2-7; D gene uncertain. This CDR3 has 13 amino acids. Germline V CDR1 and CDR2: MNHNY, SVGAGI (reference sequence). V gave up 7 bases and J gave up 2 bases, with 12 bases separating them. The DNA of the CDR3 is TGTGCCAGCATGTTGGGCGGAACCTACGAGCAGTACTTC. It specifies CASMLGGTYEQYF.

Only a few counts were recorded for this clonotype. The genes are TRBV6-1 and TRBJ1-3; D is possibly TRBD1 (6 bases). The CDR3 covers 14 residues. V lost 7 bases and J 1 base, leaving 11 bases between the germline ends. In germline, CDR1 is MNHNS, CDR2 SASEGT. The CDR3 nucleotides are TGTGCCAGCAACTCACAGGGATCTGGAAACACCATATATTTT. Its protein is CASNSQGSGNTIYF.

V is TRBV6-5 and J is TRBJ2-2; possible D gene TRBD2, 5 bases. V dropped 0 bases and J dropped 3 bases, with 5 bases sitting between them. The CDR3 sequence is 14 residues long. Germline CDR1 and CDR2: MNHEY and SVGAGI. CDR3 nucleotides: TGTGCCAGCAGTTACTCGAGGGACACCGGGGAGCTGTTTTTT. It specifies CASSYSRDTGELFF.

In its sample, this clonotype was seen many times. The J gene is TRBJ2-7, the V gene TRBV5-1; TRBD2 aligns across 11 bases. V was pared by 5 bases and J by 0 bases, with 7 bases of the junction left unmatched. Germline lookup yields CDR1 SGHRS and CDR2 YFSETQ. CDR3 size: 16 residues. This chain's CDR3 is CASRQTSGVHSYEQYF. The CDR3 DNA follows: TGCGCCAGCAGACAGACTAGCGGGGTCCACTCCTACGAGCAGTACTTC. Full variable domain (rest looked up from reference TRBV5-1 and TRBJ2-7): KAGVTQTPRYLIKTRGQQVTLSCSPISGHRSVSWYQQTPGQGLQFLFEYFSETQRNKGNFPGRFSGRQFSNSRSEMNVSTLELGDSALYLCASRQTSGVHSYEQYFGPGTRLTVT.

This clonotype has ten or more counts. The CDR3 sequence is CAGGVGGSSYNEQFF. CDR3 in DNA: TGTGCCGGGGGGGTAGGGGGGAGCTCCTACAATGAGCAGTTCTTC. V and J are TRBV6-1 and TRBJ2-1; possibly TRBD2 for D (7 bases). CDR3 length equals 15 residues. The germline CDR1 and CDR2 sequences are MNHNS and SASEGT. The V end lost 11 bases, the J end lost 0 bases, and 17 bases lay between the germline ends.

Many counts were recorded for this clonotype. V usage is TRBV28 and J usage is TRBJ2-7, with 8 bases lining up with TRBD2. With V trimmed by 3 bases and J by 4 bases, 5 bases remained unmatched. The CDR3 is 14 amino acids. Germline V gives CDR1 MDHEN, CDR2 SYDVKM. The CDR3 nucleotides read TGTGCCAGCAGTTTCTCGACTAGCGCTTACGAGCAGTACTTC. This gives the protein CASSFSTSAYEQYF.

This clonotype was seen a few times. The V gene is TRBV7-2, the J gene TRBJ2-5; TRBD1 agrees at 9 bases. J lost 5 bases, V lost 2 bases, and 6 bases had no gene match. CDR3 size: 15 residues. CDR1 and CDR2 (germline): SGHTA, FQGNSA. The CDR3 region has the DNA TGTGCCAGCAGCTTATCCGGGACAGGGTTGGAGACCCAGTACTTC. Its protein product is CASSLSGTGLETQYF. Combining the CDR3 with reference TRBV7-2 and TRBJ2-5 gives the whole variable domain GAGVSQSPSNKVTEKGKDVELRCDPISGHTALYWYRQSLGQGLEFLIYFQGNSAPDKSGLPSDRFSAERTGGSVSTLTIQRTQQEDSAVYLCASSLSGTGLETQYFGPGTRLLVL.

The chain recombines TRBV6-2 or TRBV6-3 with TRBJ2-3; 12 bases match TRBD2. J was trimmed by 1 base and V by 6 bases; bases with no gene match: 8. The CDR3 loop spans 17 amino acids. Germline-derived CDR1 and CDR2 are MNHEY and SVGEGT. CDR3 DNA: TGTGCCAGCAGGTCCAAAAGGACTAGCGGGGGCACAGATACGCAGTATTTT. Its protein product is CASRSKRTSGGTDTQYF.

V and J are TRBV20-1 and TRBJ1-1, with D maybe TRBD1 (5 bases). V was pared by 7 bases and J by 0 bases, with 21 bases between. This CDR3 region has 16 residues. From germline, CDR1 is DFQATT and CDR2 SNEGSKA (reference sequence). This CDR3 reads CSGRDLKWEMNTEAFF. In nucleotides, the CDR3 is TGCAGTGGCAGGGACCTTAAATGGGAAATGAACACTGAAGCTTTCTTT.

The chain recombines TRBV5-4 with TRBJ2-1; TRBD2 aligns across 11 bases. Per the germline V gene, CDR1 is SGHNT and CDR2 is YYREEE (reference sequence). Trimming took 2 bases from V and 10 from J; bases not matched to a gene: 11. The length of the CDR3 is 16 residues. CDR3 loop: CASSFSGRVNPNEQFF. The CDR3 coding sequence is TGTGCCAGCAGCTTTAGCGGGAGGGTTAACCCAAACGAGCAGTTCTTC.

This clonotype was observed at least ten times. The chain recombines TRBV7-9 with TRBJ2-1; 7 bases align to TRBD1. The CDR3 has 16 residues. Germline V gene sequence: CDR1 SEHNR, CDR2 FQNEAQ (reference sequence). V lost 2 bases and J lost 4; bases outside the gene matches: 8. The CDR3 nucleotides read TGTGCCAGCAGCTTAAGGATCGGACAGGCTTACAATGAGCAGTTCTTC. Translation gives CASSLRIGQAYNEQFF.

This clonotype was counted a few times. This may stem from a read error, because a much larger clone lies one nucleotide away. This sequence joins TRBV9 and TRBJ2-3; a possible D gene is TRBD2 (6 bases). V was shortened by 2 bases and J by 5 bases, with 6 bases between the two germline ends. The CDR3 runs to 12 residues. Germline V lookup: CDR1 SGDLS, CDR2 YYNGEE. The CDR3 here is CASSVGGDTQYF. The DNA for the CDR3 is TGTGCCAGCAGCGTCGGGGGAGATACGCAGTATTTT.